This T cell receptor (beta chain) stems from a study of blood T cells in healthy people across ages (dated by TCRdb to the mid-2010s). As for the study more broadly: Template switching captured roughly one uniquely barcoded TCR beta cDNA molecule per two T cells in model experiments. Age-related changes in TCR beta repertoire diversity were measured in the study by deep sequencing normalized with unique cDNA molecular identifiers. Two additional independent replicas of 1 million unique cDNA reads from the same blood draw were analyzed for two donors (one aged 18 to 29 and one aged 80 or older). The donors were split into four age groups: young (average 16 years), middle-aged (roughly 39), aged (roughly 65) and long-lived (approximately 80). Donors of different ages were randomly distributed across sequencing lanes to avoid experimental bias.

Preparation of the library involved 5' RACE. The data were produced on an Illumina HiSeq 2500. A second roughly 6 to 11 cycle PCR used a sample-barcoded 5' primer and a J-beta primer mix. A unique molecular identifier was introduced onto each TCR beta cDNA molecule by a template-switch 5' adaptor carrying 12 random nucleotides. Each sample yielded at least 2.5 million CDR3-containing paired-end reads. All of the RNA was converted into first-strand cDNA using the Mint cDNA synthesis kit, with a TRBC-specific oligonucleotide serving as the primer. Following uracil-DNA glycosylase treatment, a first 18-cycle PCR with universal primers M1SS and BC2_uni_R was performed on all cDNA. The original pipeline was this. For normalization, 1 million high-quality reads were randomly selected from each sample, with every read carrying a distinct molecular identifier. Reads sharing molecular identifiers were discarded rather than binned into consensus sequences. MiTCR, run with a Q25 quality threshold and the strictest error-elimination algorithm, handled CDR3 identification, clonotype clustering and error correction. A nonparametric unseen species model with Euler transformation was used to estimate lower-bound total TCR beta diversity. TCRdb itself trimmed the public reads at Q25 with fastp, ran MiXCR and retained productive beta chains. Each CDR3 protein appears once, grouped with its most common genes and DNA. The authors' filters were not applied to this entry. In this sample the table shows 1.5 million to 2 million distinct CDR3 sequences, roughly 50% of which occur a single time. Clones ranked in the top ten supply less than 2.5% of the sample.

A few counts support this clonotype. What antigen it recognizes has not been identified. The sample holds no much larger clone one base away, and base qualities are not on file. The investigation overall reported the following: Estimates of total diversity based on one million sequenced T cells were regarded as lower bounds and as underestimates. Compared with the aged group, the long-lived group had more naive CD4+ T cells, fewer expanded clones and increased TCR diversity, suggesting age selection. Since profiling was done on bulk unsorted PBMCs, naive and antigen-experienced compartments could not be conclusively compared. Because the CMV infection status of the donors was unknown, age-related changes in expanded clonotypes may potentially have been confounded. Observed TCR beta diversity per million T cells fell roughly linearly with age, and a significant reduction was already apparent by age about 43. Observed TCR beta diversity correlated strongly with the percentage of naive T cells measured by flow cytometry.

V loses 6 bases, J loses 5 bases, and the germline ends lie 13 bases apart. The CDR1 and CDR2 encoded by the germline V gene are MNHEY and SVGAGI. From cysteine to phenylalanine, the CDR3 is 13 amino acids long. Of the read, only the CDR3 DNA is kept; its 39 bases are in frame from base 1. Donors were 35 to 40 systemically healthy Caucasian individuals from Russia aged roughly 6 to 90 years. Each donor gave 9.5 to 10 milliliters of peripheral blood, drawn into EDTA-treated Vacutainer tubes. Ficoll-Paque density-gradient centrifugation was used to isolate PBMCs, with at least 7 million obtained per sample. Total RNA was extracted from PBMCs with Trizol reagent, with at least 6 micrograms obtained per sample. For every donor, flow cytometry on a PBMC aliquot measured the percentage of naive CD45RAhigh/CD27high T cells.

This receptor was taken from a woman in her thirties or forties in good health. The sample comprised blood. The chain links TRBV6-5 with TRBJ2-5; the D gene is possibly TRBD2, with 5 bases matching. The nucleotides are TGTGCCAGCAGCCAGCCCGGGGTGGAGACCCAGTACTTC. Translated, this gives CASSQPGVETQYF.